This paragraph covers one TCR beta chain sequence. The specificity of this receptor is unknown. No base-level quality is on record; no much larger clone is a single base apart. These data belong to a study of OX40 agonist ivuxolimab in advanced cancers. Regarding the research as a whole: The costimulatory receptor OX40 (CD134) was targeted by ivuxolimab, a fully human IgG2 agonistic monoclonal antibody. Intravenous ivuxolimab was administered to patients every 2 weeks at six dose levels: 0.01, 0.1, 0.3, 1.5, 3 and 10 mg/kg. Of the roughly 52 dose-escalation patients, hepatocellular carcinoma was present in about 20, melanoma in approximately 15, renal cell carcinoma in 9 and head and neck cancer in 9. In the dose-escalation cohort, roughly 80% of patients were male, and the mean age was approximately 60 years, with a range of about 23 to 80. Patients were allowed to have had prior anti-PD-1, anti-PD-L1 or anti-CTLA-4 therapy, and roughly 40% of the dose-escalation patients had been treated with checkpoint inhibitors. Partial responses occurred in three dose-escalation patients: two with cutaneous melanoma and one with hepatocellular carcinoma. Peripheral TCRbeta sequencing was intended to test whether TCR sequence diversity was altered and clonal T-cell expansion was caused by ivuxolimab. The paper reports the monotherapy dose-escalation portion (N ≈ 50 patients) of the phase I ivuxolimab trial.

Taken from the germline V gene, the CDR1 and CDR2 loops are SGHRS and YFSETQ. The junction carries 17 bases between V and J, which are trimmed by 0 bases and 6 bases respectively. Measured from the cysteine to the phenylalanine, the CDR3 is 16 residues long. Just the 48-base CDR3 DNA is kept, in frame starting at base 1. Study-level results and caveats: Low levels of normalized T-cell clonal expansion were also seen in some nonresponding patients. The antigen specificity of the clonally expanded peripheral T cells was not determined. At doses of 0.1 to 3.0 mg/kg, clonal expansion of both CD4+ and CD8+ blood T cells was observed from baseline to week 6. In the 0.1-3.0 mg/kg groups, partial responders were among the patients with the lowest normalized peripheral clonal expansion, particularly in CD8+ T cells. On average, CD8+ T cells showed more expanded clones than CD4+ T cells after ivuxolimab.

Genomic DNA was extracted from sorted cells for sequencing of the TCRbeta CDR3 region. TCRbeta CDR3 regions were sequenced using the immunoSEQ Assay. TCRdb's version of the immuneACCESS table is confined to in-frame rearrangements and falls short of the full clone set. An unresolved V gene accounts for under half of the shortfall where checked; the remainder is of unknown origin. This sample has about 20,000 clones in its table, and approximately 86% of those were observed once. The ten top clones hold around a quarter of the sample. Patients with a history of autoimmune disease or receiving systemic immunosuppression were excluded from the trial. Peripheral blood for TCR sequencing was collected from all dose cohorts at baseline, on cycle 4 day 1, and on cycle 7 day 1. The samples were taken from a phase I, first-in-human, multicenter, open-label dose-escalation trial of ivuxolimab. Adults with locally advanced or metastatic head and neck squamous cell, hepatocellular, melanoma or renal cell carcinoma were enrolled in the trial. Before TCR sequencing, CD4+ T cells and CD8+ T cells from peripheral blood were sorted into separate populations.

This material consisted of CD4+ or CD8+ T cells sorted from blood, taken in a trial of the OX40 agonist ivuxolimab. This chain is built from TRBV5-1 and TRBJ2-3, and possibly TRBD2, on 5 matching bases. This clonotype originated in an adult with an advanced solid tumor such as melanoma, head and neck, liver or kidney cancer. CDR3 loop: CASSLAAGRYGDTQYF. The DNA is TGCGCCAGCAGCTTGGCCGCGGGCCGGTATGGCGATACGCAGTATTTT.